Presented here are 14 T cell receptor beta chains from one specimen sequenced in a study of identical twins. MiXCR was run by TCRdb on the 5' RACE reads, yielding one entry per CDR3 protein. The sample lists roughly 260,000 distinct CDR3 sequences; approximately 7.9% were seen once. Another study also made use of these data, one on yellow fever vaccine responses in identical twins.

The source material was CD8+ T cells sorted from blood. The receptors stem from a woman younger than 30 in good health.

This clonotype has ten or more counts. This chain uses TRBV27 with TRBJ2-2; 10 nucleotides line up with TRBD2. Germline trimming cut 2 bases from V and 2 bases from J; bases unmatched to any gene: 5. The CDR3 totals 17 residues. Per the germline V gene, CDR1 is MNHEY and CDR2 is SMNVEV (reference sequence). The CDR3 bases are TGTGCCAGCAGTTTAAGCGGGAGGGAACTTAACACCGGGGAGCTGTTTTTT. It is translated as CASSLSGRELNTGELFF.

This chain joins TRBV7-2 and TRBJ2-4, with a weak D call TRBD2 (6 bases). Trimming cost V 4 bases and J 1 base, with 14 bases left between them. Germline CDR1 SGHTA, CDR2 FQGNSA. The CDR3 is 16 residues long. The CDR3 coding sequence is TGTGCCAGCAGCTCCTTGGGGGGTAGGGCCAAAAACATTCAGTACTTC. Translation: CASSSLGGRAKNIQYF.

The CDR3 spells CSASPIDGKSVGRHYGYTF. The CDR3 nucleotides are TGCAGTGCTAGCCCTATCGACGGGAAGAGCGTTGGCAGGCACTATGGCTACACCTTC. The chain is built from TRBV20-1 and TRBJ1-2; the D is unclear. Germline CDR1 is DFQATT and CDR2 is SNEGSKA (reference sequence). Between the trimmed V and J ends, which lost 3 bases and 3 bases, there was a span of 29 bases. The CDR3 loop spans 19 amino acids.

This clonotype was counted only a few times. The gene calls are TRBV20-1 and TRBJ2-1; a possible D gene is TRBD1 (5 bases). Looked up from germline, CDR1 is DFQATT and CDR2 is SNEGSKA (reference sequence). Trimming took 2 bases from V and 1 from J, leaving 9 bases between them. The CDR3 loop spans 14 amino acids. CDR3 nucleotide sequence: TGCAGTGCTAGAAGGGGTGATTCCTACAATGAGCAGTTCTTC. Translated, it gives CSARRGDSYNEQFF.

This clonotype was seen at least ten times. CDR3 sequence (DNA): TGTGCCAGCAGTTTAGGTGGTGTCTCCTACAATGAGCAGTTCTTC. Translated, it gives CASSLGGVSYNEQFF. The chain is built from TRBV12-3 or TRBV12-4 and TRBJ2-1, with D uncertain. The CDR3 loop spans 15 amino acids. The germline V and J ends were trimmed by 1 base and 0 bases, with 7 bases remaining between them.

In its sample, this clonotype was seen many times. The chain uses TRBV12-3 or TRBV12-4 and TRBJ2-1; 8 nucleotides line up with TRBD2. The CDR3 has 16 residues. V was pared by 4 bases and J by 5 bases, with 10 bases of the junction left unmatched. The CDR3 sequence: CASSSRGGPWDNEQFF. The CDR3 region has the DNA TGTGCCAGCAGTTCGCGCGGGGGGCCTTGGGACAATGAGCAGTTCTTC.

This clonotype has more than one count but fewer than ten. The rearrangement links TRBV11-1 to TRBJ2-1, with a tentative D call TRBD2 (6 bases). Germline CDR1 and CDR2: SGHAT and FQDESV (reference sequence). The CDR3 is made up of 14 amino acids. V lost 2 bases to trimming and J lost 5 bases, with 10 bases between them. The CDR3 DNA reads TGTGCCAGCAGCTTATTCCCTAGCGACAATGAGCAGTTCTTC. It codes for CASSLFPSDNEQFF.

This clonotype was recorded at least ten times. V usage is TRBV5-5 and J usage is TRBJ2-6; no clear D gene. Trimming removed 0 bases at V and 2 bases at J, with 3 bases between. CDR1 and CDR2 (germline): SGHKS, YYEKEE (reference sequence). The CDR3 consists of 14 residues. The CDR3 region has the DNA TGTGCCAGCAGCTTGGGTGCTGGGGCCAACGTCCTGACTTTC. This translates into CASSLGAGANVLTF. Full variable domain (rest looked up from reference TRBV5-5 and TRBJ2-6): DAGVTQSPTHLIKTRGQQVTLRCSPISGHKSVSWYQQVLGQGPQFIFQYYEKEERGRGNFPDRFSARQFPNYSSELNVNALLLGDSALYLCASSLGAGANVLTFGAGSRLTVL.

This clonotype showed up just once. Just one base apart from a much larger clone, this may be a read error. The rearrangement links TRBV9 to TRBJ1-1; D is perhaps TRBD1 (6 bases). This CDR3 contains 15 residues. The germline CDR1 and CDR2 sequences are SGDLS and YYNGEE. V shed 3 bases and J shed 9 bases, with 21 bases lying between them. The CDR3 coding sequence is TGTGCCAGCAGCGACCGCGTGGGGGCCGGGACTAAAGCTTTCTTT. Protein: CASSDRVGAGTKAFF.

This clonotype was recorded many times. The V and J genes are TRBV12-3 or TRBV12-4 and TRBJ1-1; TRBD1 might be the D (5 bases). Trimming shortened V by 4 bases and J by 0 bases, and 15 bases separated the two germline ends. This CDR3 has 16 residues. The CDR3 region is CASSSSGRQMNTEAFF. Here the CDR3 DNA reads TGTGCCAGCAGTTCCTCGGGGCGACAGATGAACACTGAAGCTTTCTTT.

This clonotype occurred many times. The V call is TRBV3-1, the J call TRBJ2-3; maybe TRBD1 (5 bases). The CDR3 loop spans 13 amino acids. Germline V gene sequence: CDR1 LGHDT, CDR2 YNNKEL (reference sequence). With 1 base removed from V and 4 bases from J, the gap between germline ends came to 6 bases. The CDR3 here is CASSQGGADTQYF. The CDR3 DNA sequence: TGTGCCAGCAGCCAAGGGGGCGCAGATACGCAGTATTTT.

This clonotype was detected many times. V is TRBV12-3 or TRBV12-4 and J is TRBJ2-1; 10 nucleotides agree with TRBD1. This CDR3 contains 16 residues. The ends lost 6 bases at V and 6 bases at J; junction bases unmatched: 11. CDR3 amino acids: CASSPGPGQGSNEQFF. In DNA, the CDR3 is TGTGCCAGCAGCCCCGGGCCGGGACAGGGGTCCAATGAGCAGTTCTTC.

This chain links TRBV4-1 with TRBJ1-2, with 8 bases lining up with TRBD1. The germline V gene has CDR1 MGHRA and CDR2 YSYEKL. The CDR3 has 15 residues. The V segment lost 6 bases and the J segment 6 bases; nucleotides outside the gene matches: 12. The CDR3 here is CASRQPTGGDDGYTF. In nucleotides, the CDR3 is TGCGCCAGCAGACAACCTACAGGGGGGGATGATGGCTACACCTTC.

This clonotype occurred many times. CDR3 in amino acids: CASSPPDREVQFF. CDR3 coding DNA: TGTGCCAGCTCACCACCCGACAGGGAGGTGCAGTTCTTC. The rearrangement links TRBV18 to TRBJ2-1, with a possible D match to TRBD1 (7 bases). Trimming pared 0 bases from V and 12 bases from J, leaving 12 bases between. Germline lookup yields CDR1 KGHSH and CDR2 LQKENI. This CDR3 spans 13 amino acids.